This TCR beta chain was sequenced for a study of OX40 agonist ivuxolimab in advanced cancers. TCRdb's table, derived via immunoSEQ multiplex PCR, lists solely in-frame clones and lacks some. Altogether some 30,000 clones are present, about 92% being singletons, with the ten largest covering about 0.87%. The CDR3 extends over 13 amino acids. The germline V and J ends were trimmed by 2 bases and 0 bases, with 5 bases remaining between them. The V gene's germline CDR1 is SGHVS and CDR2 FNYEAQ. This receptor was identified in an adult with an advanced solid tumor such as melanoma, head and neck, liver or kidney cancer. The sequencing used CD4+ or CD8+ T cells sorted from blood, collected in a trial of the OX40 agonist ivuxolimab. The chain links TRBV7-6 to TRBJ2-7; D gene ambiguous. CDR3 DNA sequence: TGTGCCAGCAGCTTACCGGACTCCTACGAGCAGTACTTC. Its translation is CASSLPDSYEQYF. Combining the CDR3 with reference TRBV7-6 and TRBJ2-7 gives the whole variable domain GAGVSQSPRYKVTKRGQDVALRCDPISGHVSLYWYRQALGQGPEFLTYFNYEAQQDKSGLPNDRFSAERPEGSISTLTIQRTEQRDSAMYRCASSLPDSYEQYFGPGTRLTVT.